The subject of this entry is one TCR beta chain. This clone was seen only a few times. Its antigen is not yet known. No clone much larger than this one lies a single base away; base qualities are absent. A total of over 30 patients with non-small-cell lung cancer that had been surgically resected, each with specimens from both a primary tumor and a brain metastasis, made up the cohort. The tumor specimens used were formalin-fixed, paraffin-embedded tissues taken from archives. The library was prepared using the immunoSEQ multiplex PCR assay. T-cell receptor beta chain repertoire sequencing was carried out together with a 770-gene immune expression panel. The table was pulled from immuneACCESS by TCRdb, which kept in-frame rearrangements only. Such tables lose some clones; where checked, under half of the loss comes from unresolved V genes, and the rest has no known cause. Recorded for this sample are thousands of clones; 84% of them occurred a single time. Around two fifths of the sample belongs to the ten largest clones.

This record comes from a study of brain metastases from non-small cell lung cancer (dated by TCRdb to between 2018 and 2020). Regarding the study in general: The immune microenvironment of paired resected primary tumors and brain metastases from non-small-cell lung cancer patients was profiled.

Looking up the germline V gene yields CDR1 MDHEN and CDR2 SYDVKM. The germline V and J ends show losses of 3 bases and 1 base respectively, and no gene match explains 6 bases of the junction. Inclusive of the bounding cysteine and phenylalanine, the CDR3 is 17 residues long. The sequence is cut down to CDR3 DNA, 51 bases in frame from base 1. The paper's findings and limits, for the study overall: Paired brain metastases and primary tumors largely shared TCR repertoires, although T-cell densities in the metastases were sparse. T-cell infiltration was lower in brain metastases than in primary tumors (P < 0.001). T-cell clones were apparently expanded in 64% of brain metastases relative to the matched primary tumors.

The rearrangement joined TRBV28 to TRBJ2-5, and 12 bases in between align with TRBD2. The sequence derives from a donor at least 40 years old with non-small cell lung cancer. Sequenced: tissue from a brain metastasis. What this sample's cell subset or site label stands for: resected brain metastasis paired with primary lung tumor. In nucleotides, the sequence is TGTGCCAGCAGTTTTCTGTCTAGCGGGGGGGCCCAAGAGACCCAGTACTTC. Protein translation: CASSFLSSGGAQETQYF.